These T cell receptor beta chains were read from a single sample in a study of blood T cell repertoires in COVID-19. Data came from immunoSEQ multiplex PCR; TCRdb stores just in-frame clones and leaves some out. The sample includes approximately 220,000 clones, 88% of them seen just once. The sample was PBMCs or T cells enriched from blood (not recorded which). Receptors were obtained from a woman in her twenties or thirties who had recovered from COVID-19. Both conserved end residues are part of each CDR3. D genes are given only for firm matches. Rows give clone size only sometimes, using once, few, many, or a class for an expanded clone.

CASSLTQGAEAFF	TGTGCCAGCAGCTTAACTCAGGGGGCTGAAGCTTTCTTT	TRBJ1-1	TRBD1	.	TRBV7-6
CASSLDHAGNQPQHF	TGTGCCAGCAGCTTAGATCACGCGGGGAATCAGCCCCAGCATTTT	TRBJ1-5	.	.	TRBV11-2
CASSFSTFSEGTQYF	TGTGCCAGCAGCTTTTCAACGTTCTCGGAGGGTACGCAGTATTTT	TRBJ2-3	.	once	TRBV5-8
CASSYTGEGSYGYTF	TGTGCCAGCAGTTACACGGGGGAGGGGAGCTATGGCTACACCTTC	TRBJ1-2	.	.	TRBV6-5
CASSGAFYGYTF	TGTGCCAGCAGTGGGGCTTTCTATGGCTACACCTTC	TRBJ1-2	.	.	TRBV2
CASSQHRGQNGYTF	TGCGCCAGCAGCCAACACAGGGGACAGAATGGCTACACCTTC	TRBJ1-2	TRBD1	.	TRBV4-3
CASSLGPEGGAFGYTF	TGTGCCAGCAGCTTGGGACCCGAAGGGGGCGCCTTTGGCTACACCTTC	TRBJ1-2	TRBD1	.	TRBV5-4
CASSQRGQNYGYTF	TGCGCCAGCAGCCAAAGGGGACAGAACTATGGCTACACCTTC	TRBJ1-2	TRBD1	few	TRBV4-3
CASSQRLAGFQETQYF	TGTGCCAGCAGCCAAAGACTAGCGGGGTTCCAAGAGACCCAGTACTTC	TRBJ2-5	TRBD2	.	TRBV13
CASSQDLGRGSTGELFF	TGCGCCAGCAGCCAAGATCTCGGCAGGGGCAGCACCGGGGAGCTGTTTTTT	TRBJ2-2	.	.	TRBV4-3
CASSWTGGTEAFF	TGTGCCAGCAGCTGGACAGGGGGCACTGAAGCTTTCTTT	TRBJ1-1	TRBD1	.	TRBV7-8
CASSLEATDTQYF	TGTGCCAGCAGCTTGGAAGCTACAGATACGCAGTATTTT	TRBJ2-3	.	.	TRBV5-4
CASSQIAGHGLETQYF	TGTGCCAGCAGCCAAATAGCGGGTCATGGGCTGGAGACCCAGTACTTC	TRBJ2-5	TRBD2	.	TRBV3-1/TRBV3-2
CASSLSGQLNQPQHF	TGTGCCAGTAGTTTGTCGGGACAGCTCAATCAGCCCCAGCATTTT	TRBJ1-5	TRBD1	.	TRBV19
CASSQDSSRVEKLFF	TGCGCCAGCAGCCAAGATTCGTCCAGGGTTGAAAAACTGTTTTTT	TRBJ1-4	.	.	TRBV4-3
CASSLTQTNYGYTF	TGTGCCAGCAGCTTAACCCAGACTAACTATGGCTACACCTTC	TRBJ1-2	.	.	TRBV7-2
CASSQDGTANNEKLFF	TGCGCCAGCAGCCAAGACGGGACAGCCAATAATGAAAAACTGTTTTTT	TRBJ1-4	TRBD1	.	TRBV4-3
CASSQSSGGALNEQYF	TGCGCCAGCAGCCAATCGAGCGGGGGGGCCTTAAACGAGCAGTACTTC	TRBJ2-7	TRBD2	.	TRBV4-3
CASSLDRVGEQYF	TGCGCCAGCAGCTTGGACAGGGTCGGCGAGCAGTACTTC	TRBJ2-7	.	.	TRBV5-1
CASSADRGQGYGYTF	TGTGCCAGCAGTGCTGACAGGGGGCAAGGCTATGGCTACACCTTC	TRBJ1-2	TRBD1	.	TRBV25-1
CASAGGGGTGELFF	TGTGCCAGTGCAGGGGGCGGTGGAACCGGGGAGCTGTTTTTT	TRBJ2-2	TRBD1	.	TRBV19
CASSRPLGDRYTDTQYF	TGTGCCAGCAGCCGACCTTTGGGGGACAGATACACAGATACGCAGTATTTT	TRBJ2-3	TRBD1	.	TRBV6-2/TRBV6-3
CASSSGGYYGYTF	TGTGCCAGCAGCTCAGGGGGATACTATGGCTACACCTTC	TRBJ1-2	TRBD1	.	TRBV5-6
CASSARDRGETQYF	TGTGCCAGCAGCGCACGGGACAGGGGAGAGACCCAGTACTTC	TRBJ2-5	TRBD1	once	TRBV7-2
CASSLGGTGELFF	TGTGCCAGCAGCCTCGGGGGAACCGGGGAGCTGTTTTTT	TRBJ2-2	.	.	TRBV14
CASSQVARVYSGNTIYF	TGTGCCAGCAGCCAAGTCGCCAGGGTATACTCTGGAAACACCATATATTTT	TRBJ1-3	.	.	TRBV3-1/TRBV3-2
CASSIDQGYNYGYTF	TGTGCCAGTAGTATAGACCAGGGTTACAACTATGGCTACACCTTC	TRBJ1-2	.	.	TRBV19
CASSQDVNTEAFF	TGTGCCAGCAGCCAAGACGTTAACACTGAAGCTTTCTTT	TRBJ1-1	.	.	TRBV4-2
CASSDSGLASDTQYF	TGTGCCAGCAGTGACTCGGGGCTAGCGTCAGATACGCAGTATTTT	TRBJ2-3	.	.	TRBV6-4